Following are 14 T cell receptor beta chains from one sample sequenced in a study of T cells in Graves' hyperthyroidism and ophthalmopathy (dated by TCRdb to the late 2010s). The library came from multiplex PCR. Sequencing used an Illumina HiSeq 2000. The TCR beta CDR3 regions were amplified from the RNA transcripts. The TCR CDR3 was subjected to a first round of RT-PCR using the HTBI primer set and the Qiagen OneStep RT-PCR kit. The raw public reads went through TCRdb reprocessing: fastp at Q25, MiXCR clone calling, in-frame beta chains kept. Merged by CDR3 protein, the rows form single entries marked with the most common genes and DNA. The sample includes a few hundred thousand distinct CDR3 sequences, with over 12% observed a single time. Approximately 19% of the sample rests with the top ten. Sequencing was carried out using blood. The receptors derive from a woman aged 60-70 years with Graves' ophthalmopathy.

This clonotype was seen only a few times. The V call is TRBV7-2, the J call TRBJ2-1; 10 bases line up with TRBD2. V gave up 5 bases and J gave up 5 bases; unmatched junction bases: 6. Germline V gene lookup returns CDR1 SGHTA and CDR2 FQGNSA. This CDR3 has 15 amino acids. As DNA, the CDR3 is TGTGCCAGCAGCGCGGAGCGGGAGGGCCACAATGAGCAGTTCTTC. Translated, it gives CASSAEREGHNEQFF.

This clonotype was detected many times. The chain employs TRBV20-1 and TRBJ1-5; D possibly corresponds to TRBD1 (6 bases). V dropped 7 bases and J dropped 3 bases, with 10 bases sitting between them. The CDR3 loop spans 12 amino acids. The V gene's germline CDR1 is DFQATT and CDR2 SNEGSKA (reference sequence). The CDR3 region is CSVWGPNQPQHF. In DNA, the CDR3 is TGCAGTGTTTGGGGGCCCAATCAGCCCCAGCATTTT.

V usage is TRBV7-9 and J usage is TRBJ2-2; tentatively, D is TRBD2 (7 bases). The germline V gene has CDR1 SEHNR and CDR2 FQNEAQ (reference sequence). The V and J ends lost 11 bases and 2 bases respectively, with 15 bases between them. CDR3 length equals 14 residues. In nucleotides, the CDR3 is TGTGCCGGAACCCGGGGGGCTAACACCGGGGAGCTGTTTTTT. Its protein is CAGTRGANTGELFF.

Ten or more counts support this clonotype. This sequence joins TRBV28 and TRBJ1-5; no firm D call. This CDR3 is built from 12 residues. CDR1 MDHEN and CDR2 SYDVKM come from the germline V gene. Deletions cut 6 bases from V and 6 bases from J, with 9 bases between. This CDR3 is CASSPMGQPQHF. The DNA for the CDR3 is TGTGCCAGCAGCCCAATGGGTCAGCCCCAGCATTTT.

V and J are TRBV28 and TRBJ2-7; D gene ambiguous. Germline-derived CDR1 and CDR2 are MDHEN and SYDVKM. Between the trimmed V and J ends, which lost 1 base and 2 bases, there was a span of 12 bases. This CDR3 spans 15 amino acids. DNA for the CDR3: TGTGCCAGCAGTTTATTGTCAGCAATGACCTACGAGCAGTACTTC. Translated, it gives CASSLLSAMTYEQYF.

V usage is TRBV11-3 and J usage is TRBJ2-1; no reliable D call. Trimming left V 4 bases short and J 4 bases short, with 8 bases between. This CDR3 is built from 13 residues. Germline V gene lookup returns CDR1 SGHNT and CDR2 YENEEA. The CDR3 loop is CASSSPLYNEQFF. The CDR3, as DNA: TGTGCCAGCAGCTCTCCCCTTTACAATGAGCAGTTCTTC.

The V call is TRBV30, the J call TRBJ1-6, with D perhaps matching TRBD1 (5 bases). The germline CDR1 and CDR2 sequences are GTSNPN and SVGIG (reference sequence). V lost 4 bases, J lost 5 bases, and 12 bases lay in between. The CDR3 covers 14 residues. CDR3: CAWNRARDNSPLHF. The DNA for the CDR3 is TGTGCCTGGAACCGGGCCAGGGATAATTCACCCCTCCACTTT.

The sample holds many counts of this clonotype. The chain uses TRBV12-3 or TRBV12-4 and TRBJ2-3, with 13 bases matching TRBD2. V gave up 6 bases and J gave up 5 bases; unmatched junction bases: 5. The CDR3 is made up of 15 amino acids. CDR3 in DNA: TGTGCCAGCAGGGGACTAGCGGGATCAGTAGATACGCAGTATTTT. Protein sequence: CASRGLAGSVDTQYF.

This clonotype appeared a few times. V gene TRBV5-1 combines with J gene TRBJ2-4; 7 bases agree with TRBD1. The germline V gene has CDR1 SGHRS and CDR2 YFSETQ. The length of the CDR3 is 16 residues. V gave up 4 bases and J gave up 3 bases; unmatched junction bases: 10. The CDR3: CASSLSPTGFKNIQYF. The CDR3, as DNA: TGCGCCAGCAGCCTGAGCCCGACAGGGTTCAAAAACATTCAGTACTTC.

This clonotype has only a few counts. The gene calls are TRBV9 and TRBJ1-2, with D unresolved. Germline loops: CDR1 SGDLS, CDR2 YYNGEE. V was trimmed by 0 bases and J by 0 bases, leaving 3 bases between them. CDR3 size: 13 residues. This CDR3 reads CASSVGTNYGYTF. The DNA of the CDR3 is TGTGCCAGCAGCGTAGGGACTAACTATGGCTACACCTTC.

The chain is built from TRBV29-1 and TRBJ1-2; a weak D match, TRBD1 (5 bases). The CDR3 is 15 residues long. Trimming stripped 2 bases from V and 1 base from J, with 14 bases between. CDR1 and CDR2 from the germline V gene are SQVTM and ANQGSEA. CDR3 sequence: CSVERGEEYNYGYTF. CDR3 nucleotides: TGCAGCGTTGAAAGAGGGGAGGAATATAACTATGGCTACACCTTC.

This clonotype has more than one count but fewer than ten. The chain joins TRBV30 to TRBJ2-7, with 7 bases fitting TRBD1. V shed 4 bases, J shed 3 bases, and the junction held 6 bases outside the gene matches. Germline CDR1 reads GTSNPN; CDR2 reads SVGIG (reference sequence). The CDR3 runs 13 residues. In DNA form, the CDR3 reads TGTGCCTGGACCAGACAGGGTTACTACGAGCAGTACTTC. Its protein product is CAWTRQGYYEQYF.

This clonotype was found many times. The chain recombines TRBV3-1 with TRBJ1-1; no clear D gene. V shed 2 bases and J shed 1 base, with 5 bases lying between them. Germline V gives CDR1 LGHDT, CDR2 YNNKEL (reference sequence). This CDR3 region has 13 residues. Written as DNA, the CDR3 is TGTGCCAGCAGCCAAAAATGGAACACTGAAGCTTTCTTT. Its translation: CASSQKWNTEAFF. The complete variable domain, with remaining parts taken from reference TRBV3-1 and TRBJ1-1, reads DTAVSQTPKYLVTQMGNDKSIKCEQNLGHDTMYWYKQDSKKFLKIMFSYNNKELIINETVPNRFSPKSPDKAHLNLHINSLELGDSAVYFCASSQKWNTEAFFGQGTRLTVV.

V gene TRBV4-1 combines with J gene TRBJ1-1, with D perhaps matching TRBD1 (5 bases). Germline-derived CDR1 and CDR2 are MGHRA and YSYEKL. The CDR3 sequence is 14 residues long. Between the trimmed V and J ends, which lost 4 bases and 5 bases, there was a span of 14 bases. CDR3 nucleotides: TGCGCCAGCAGCCGGGACCCTGGGAGTACTGAAGCTTTCTTT. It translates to CASSRDPGSTEAFF.